This T cell receptor beta chain is from a study of CD8+ T cells in alopecia areata. About the research overall: The study gave treated patients oral tofacitinib at 5 to 10 mg twice daily.

This clone was detected a few times. V was shortened by 5 bases and J by 3 bases, with 8 bases between the two germline ends. Germline V gives CDR1 SQVTM, CDR2 ANQGSEA. The CDR3 is 12 residues long. Both peripheral blood and punch biopsies of lesional scalp skin were obtained from patients who had alopecia areata. PBMCs were stained for CD3, CD4 and CD8, and CD4+ and CD8+ T cells were sorted. RNA extraction and reverse transcription yielded cDNA as sequencing template. The assay was immunoSEQ multiplex PCR, and TCRdb's table has in-frame clones only and misses some. The data contain 150,000 or so clones, around 47% of them seen just once; the ten biggest clones take up approximately 7%.

The chain recombines TRBV29-1 with TRBJ1-5; no definite D call. The TCR originated in a human donor with alopecia areata. The sample comprised CD4+ T cells sorted from blood. The CDR3 loop reads CSVSIPNQPQHF. The CDR3 nucleotides read TGCAGCGTTTCTATCCCCAATCAGCCCCAGCATTTT.